This T cell receptor (beta chain) was identified during a study of chemoradiotherapy in HPV16-positive cancers. Study as a whole: Functional T-cell assays on two HPV16-positive patients' cells defined candidate HPV-specific clones and common TCR motifs.

Samples were taken several times over chemoradiotherapy. Study-level points and caveats: Candidate HPV-specific clones and E7-related TCR motifs grew in tumor during treatment. In HPV16-positive patients, HPV-responsive T-cell expansion tracked better recurrence-free survival.

The CDR3 covers 15 residues. Germline CDR1 LNHDA, CDR2 SQIVND (reference sequence). J gave up 3 bases and V 11 bases, and 11 bases lay outside the gene matches. Generated by immunoSEQ multiplex PCR, the TCRdb table keeps only in-frame clones and is missing some. The sample consists of just over 15,000 clones, around four fifths of them appearing once. To note about this clone: Its specificity is unknown.

The TCR originated in a human donor with HPV-associated anogenital cancer. The V call is TRBV19, the J call TRBJ2-7, with 12 bases matching TRBD2. The specimen was obtained from a patient who underwent chemoradiotherapy. DNA of the CDR3: TGTGCCGCTGCCGCTAGCGGGGGGGGTGTCTACGAGCAGTACTTC. Its translation: CAAAASGGGVYEQYF.